The rows below give T cell receptor beta chains drawn from one sample of a study of blood T cell repertoires in COVID-19. Sequenced by immunoSEQ multiplex PCR; TCRdb stores in-frame clones only, minus some. This table holds under 170,000 clones, approximately 86% found once. Source material: peripheral blood. The receptors originated from a woman aged 55-69 years with active or convalescent COVID-19. Each CDR3 is given with its conserved first and last residue. The order of the fields is V gene, J gene, D gene, clone size, CDR3 protein, CDR3 DNA. The D gene is left open where the match is weak. A clone size is listed for some rows: how often the clone was seen (once, few, many), or a class if it is expanded.

v_gene: TRBV7-2
j_gene: TRBJ2-7
d_gene: .
abundance: .
CDR3aa: CASSPTGGSSYEQYF
CDR3nt: TGTGCCAGCAGCCCAACGGGGGGCTCATCCTACGAGCAGTACTTC

v_gene: TRBV11-2
j_gene: TRBJ2-5
d_gene: .
abundance: .
CDR3aa: CASSPATGAEETQYF
CDR3nt: TGTGCCAGCAGCCCAGCGACTGGAGCTGAAGAGACCCAGTACTTC

v_gene: TRBV6-2/TRBV6-3
j_gene: TRBJ2-1
d_gene: TRBD2
abundance: .
CDR3aa: CASSRGLAGYNEQFF
CDR3nt: TGTGCCAGCAGCCGTGGACTAGCGGGTTACAATGAGCAGTTCTTC

v_gene: TRBV7-2
j_gene: TRBJ2-5
d_gene: TRBD2
abundance: .
CDR3aa: CASSLVNRGGRETQYF
CDR3nt: TGTGCCAGCAGCTTAGTAAATCGGGGGGGCCGTGAGACCCAGTACTTC

v_gene: TRBV7-9
j_gene: TRBJ1-2
d_gene: TRBD1
abundance: .
CDR3aa: CASSSGTGHGYTF
CDR3nt: TGTGCCAGCAGCTCCGGGACAGGGCATGGCTACACCTTC

v_gene: TRBV3-1/TRBV3-2
j_gene: TRBJ1-5
d_gene: .
abundance: few
CDR3aa: CASSHPKKFGHGEHQPQHF
CDR3nt: TGTGCCAGCAGCCACCCCAAAAAGTTCGGTCACGGAGAGCATCAGCCCCAGCATTTT

v_gene: TRBV2
j_gene: TRBJ1-5
d_gene: .
abundance: .
CDR3aa: CASSALDSSQPQHF
CDR3nt: TGTGCCAGCAGTGCCCTGGACAGTTCTCAGCCCCAGCATTTT

v_gene: TRBV25-1
j_gene: TRBJ1-1
d_gene: TRBD1
abundance: .
CDR3aa: CASRDTGVTEAFF
CDR3nt: TGTGCCAGCAGGGACACAGGGGTCACTGAAGCTTTCTTT

v_gene: TRBV7-8
j_gene: TRBJ2-3
d_gene: TRBD2
abundance: .
CDR3aa: CASSGRGGDPTDTQYF
CDR3nt: TGTGCCAGCAGCGGACGCGGGGGGGACCCCACAGATACGCAGTATTTT

v_gene: TRBV30
j_gene: TRBJ2-3
d_gene: TRBD1
abundance: .
CDR3aa: CAGTVQTDTQYF
CDR3nt: TGTGCCGGGACAGTCCAAACAGATACGCAGTATTTT

v_gene: TRBV2
j_gene: TRBJ1-4
d_gene: .
abundance: .
CDR3aa: CASKGQGGEKLFF
CDR3nt: TGTGCCAGCAAAGGGCAGGGTGGGGAAAAACTGTTTTTT

v_gene: TRBV13
j_gene: TRBJ2-3
d_gene: TRBD2
abundance: .
CDR3aa: CASSLRDGGSTDTQYF
CDR3nt: TGTGCCAGCAGCTTACGGGACGGGGGGAGCACAGATACGCAGTATTTT

v_gene: TRBV4-3
j_gene: TRBJ2-1
d_gene: TRBD2
abundance: .
CDR3aa: CASSHRGGLYNEQFF
CDR3nt: TGCGCCAGCAGCCACCGGGGGGGCCTGTACAATGAGCAGTTCTTC

v_gene: TRBV10-3
j_gene: TRBJ1-2
d_gene: TRBD1
abundance: .
CDR3aa: CAISSGQDRGYTF
CDR3nt: TGTGCCATCAGCTCAGGACAGGACAGAGGCTACACCTTC

v_gene: TRBV19
j_gene: TRBJ2-3
d_gene: .
abundance: .
CDR3aa: CASKRDRNTDTQYF
CDR3nt: TGTGCCAGTAAGCGGGACAGGAACACAGATACGCAGTATTTT

v_gene: TRBV5-1
j_gene: TRBJ2-7
d_gene: TRBD1
abundance: few
CDR3aa: CASSEGTGNYEQYF
CDR3nt: TGCGCCAGCAGCGAAGGGACAGGGAACTACGAGCAGTACTTC

v_gene: TRBV9
j_gene: TRBJ2-7
d_gene: TRBD1
abundance: .
CDR3aa: CASSVGGQLTYEQYF
CDR3nt: TGTGCCAGCAGCGTAGGGGGACAGCTTACCTACGAGCAGTACTTC

v_gene: TRBV27
j_gene: TRBJ2-1
d_gene: .
abundance: .
CDR3aa: CASRGREFNEQFF
CDR3nt: TGTGCCAGCAGGGGCCGGGAGTTTAATGAGCAGTTCTTC

v_gene: TRBV7-9
j_gene: TRBJ2-7
d_gene: TRBD1
abundance: .
CDR3aa: CASSSGQGVVYEQYF
CDR3nt: TGTGCCAGCAGCTCGGGACAGGGGGTTGTATACGAGCAGTACTTC

v_gene: TRBV12-3/TRBV12-4
j_gene: TRBJ1-4
d_gene: .
abundance: few
CDR3aa: CASSSSGRGKLFF
CDR3nt: TGTGCCAGCAGTTCCTCCGGGAGGGGAAAACTGTTTTTT

v_gene: TRBV30
j_gene: TRBJ1-1
d_gene: .
abundance: .
CDR3aa: CAWSVVRNTEAFF
CDR3nt: TGTGCCTGGAGTGTAGTGCGTAACACTGAAGCTTTCTTT

v_gene: TRBV5-1
j_gene: TRBJ1-1
d_gene: .
abundance: .
CDR3aa: CASSGRTSMNTEAFF
CDR3nt: TGCGCCAGCAGCGGCAGGACATCCATGAACACTGAAGCTTTCTTT

v_gene: TRBV7-2
j_gene: TRBJ2-6
d_gene: TRBD1
abundance: .
CDR3aa: CASSAPGTGGSGANVLTF
CDR3nt: TGTGCCAGCAGCGCCCCCGGGACAGGGGGCTCTGGGGCCAACGTCCTGACTTTC

v_gene: TRBV9
j_gene: TRBJ2-1
d_gene: .
abundance: .
CDR3aa: CASRSSGLAEGEQFF
CDR3nt: TGTGCCAGCAGGTCCTCCGGTTTAGCCGAGGGTGAGCAGTTCTTC